This T cell receptor (beta chain) was obtained from a study of vaccination and CD4 T cells after COVID-19. Concerning this clonotype: Its antigen is currently unknown.

Documented treatment: approximately 9-day PBMC culture with coronavirus spike peptide pools or control peptides (ViraFEST assay). Collection of the unexposed donor's CD4+ T cells took place before the COVID-19 pandemic (2011-2018). Once peptide pools had expanded antigen-specific T cells, ViraFEST sequenced TCRs. Scientists ran DNA taken from cultured CD4+ T cells through the Oncomine TCR Beta short-read assay for sequencing. TCRdb re-called the PCR reads with MiXCR, one entry per CDR3 protein. The sample holds about 8,400 distinct CDR3 sequences, 35% to 55% seen once. The trim removed 3 bases at V and 6 bases at J, leaving 11 bases unmatched. The CDR3 totals 16 residues. From germline, CDR1 is WSHSY and CDR2 SAAADI.

V usage is TRBV10-2 and J usage is TRBJ1-1; 9 nucleotides align to TRBD1. This clonotype was sampled from a human donor in good health. Specimen: CD4+ T cells from blood, cultured in vitro. DNA of the CDR3: TGCGCCAGCAGTGACCCATCCGGGACAGGGAGGGCTGAAGCTTTCTTT. This gives the protein CASSDPSGTGRAEAFF.